The clone carrying this T cell receptor beta chain has only a few counts. The data were taken from a study of type 1 and type 2 diabetes patients. The length of the CDR3 is 13 residues. Trimming took 3 bases from V and 4 from J; bases not matched to a gene: 1. Germline assignment: CDR1 SQVTM and CDR2 ANQGSEA. PCR was run on genomic DNA. The TCR beta CDR3 region was amplified using 30 forward and 13 reverse primers. TCRdb independently ran MiXCR on the multiplex PCR reads; one entry per CDR3 protein. This sample carries around 300,000 distinct CDR3 sequences, around 50% of them seen once, and the ten largest clones take around 15%.

This chain connects TRBV29-1 to TRBJ1-2; 11 nucleotides agree with TRBD1. Sequencing was carried out using peripheral blood mononuclear cells (PBMCs). The TCR was taken from a man between 18 and 29 years old with type 2 diabetes. The CDR3 nucleotides read TGCAGCGTTGACGGGACAGGGGGCTATGGCTACACCTTC. It codes for CSVDGTGGYGYTF. The variable domain in full, with the rest retrieved from reference TRBV29-1 and TRBJ1-2, is SAVISQKPSRDICQRGTSLTIQCQVDSQVTMMFWYRQQPGQSLTLIATANQGSEATYESGFVIDKFPISRPNLTFSTLTVSNMSPEDSSIYLCSVDGTGGYGYTFGSGTRLTVV.